Listed below are T cell receptor beta chains from one sample, sequenced in a study of beta chain features in type 1 diabetes. The assay was immunoSEQ multiplex PCR, and TCRdb's table has in-frame clones only and misses some. The sample consists of more than 20,000 clones, about 49% of them appearing once. The sample comprised stem cell memory CD4+ T cells from blood. The receptor source for this set is a man aged 25 to 40 with type 1 diabetes. CDR3s include the opening cysteine and the closing phenylalanine or tryptophan. The order of the fields is V gene, clone size, CDR3 length, J gene, D gene, CDR3 DNA, CDR3 protein. A D gene is named only where the DNA matches it firmly. A clone size is listed for some rows: how often the clone was seen (once, few, many), or a class if it is expanded.

v_gene: TRBV5-1
abundance: few
len: 15
j_gene: TRBJ2-1
d_gene: TRBD1
CDR3nt: TGCGCCAGCAGTGAGACAGGGTTTTCCTACAATGAGCAGTTCTTC
CDR3aa: CASSETGFSYNEQFF

v_gene: TRBV10-2
abundance: .
len: 14
j_gene: TRBJ1-5
d_gene: .
CDR3nt: TGCGCCAGCAGTTCTACCCGGTTCAATCAGCCCCAGCATTTT
CDR3aa: CASSSTRFNQPQHF

v_gene: TRBV27
abundance: .
len: 13
j_gene: TRBJ2-1
d_gene: TRBD1
CDR3nt: TGTGCCAGCAGACAGACAGGGCGGTATGAGCAGTTCTTC
CDR3aa: CASRQTGRYEQFF

v_gene: TRBV5-1
abundance: .
len: 13
j_gene: TRBJ2-2
d_gene: TRBD1
CDR3nt: TGCGCCAGCAGCCGACAGGGGGCCGGGGAGCTGTTTTTT
CDR3aa: CASSRQGAGELFF

v_gene: TRBV2
abundance: .
len: 15
j_gene: TRBJ2-3
d_gene: .
CDR3nt: TGTGCCAGCAGTGAACCCCGCACACCCTTAGATACGCAGTATTTT
CDR3aa: CASSEPRTPLDTQYF

v_gene: TRBV5-1
abundance: .
len: 16
j_gene: TRBJ2-5
d_gene: TRBD2
CDR3nt: TGCGCCAGCAGCTTGGGGTTAGCGGGAGGGCCGGAGACCCAGTACTTC
CDR3aa: CASSLGLAGGPETQYF

v_gene: TRBV5-1
abundance: .
len: 14
j_gene: TRBJ2-5
d_gene: TRBD2
CDR3nt: TGCGCCAGCAGCCGGGAGGGGGGAATAGAGACCCAGTACTTC
CDR3aa: CASSREGGIETQYF

v_gene: TRBV5-1
abundance: few
len: 12
j_gene: TRBJ2-5
d_gene: .
CDR3nt: TGCGCCAGCAGCTTGGAGAAGGGGGCCCAGTACTTC
CDR3aa: CASSLEKGAQYF

v_gene: TRBV2
abundance: .
len: 14
j_gene: TRBJ2-3
d_gene: .
CDR3nt: TGTGCCAGCACCCCAAAAGGAAGCGAGAATACGCAGTATTTT
CDR3aa: CASTPKGSENTQYF

v_gene: TRBV9
abundance: few
len: 14
j_gene: TRBJ2-3
d_gene: TRBD1
CDR3nt: TGTGCCAGCAGTAGGGACAGGGCGGGAGATACGCAGTATTTT
CDR3aa: CASSRDRAGDTQYF

v_gene: TRBV6-5
abundance: few
len: 11
j_gene: TRBJ2-7
d_gene: .
CDR3nt: TGTGCCAGCAGTTACGTCGACGAGCAGTACTTC
CDR3aa: CASSYVDEQYF

v_gene: TRBV4-1
abundance: .
len: 12
j_gene: TRBJ1-2
d_gene: .
CDR3nt: TGCGCCAGCAGCCAAGTCCAGGGAAGGTACACCTTC
CDR3aa: CASSQVQGRYTF

v_gene: TRBV9
abundance: .
len: 16
j_gene: TRBJ2-2
d_gene: TRBD1
CDR3nt: TGTGCCAGCAGCCCCATGGGACAGGGGATCACCGGGGAGCTGTTTTTT
CDR3aa: CASSPMGQGITGELFF

v_gene: TRBV10-3
abundance: few
len: 14
j_gene: TRBJ2-2
d_gene: TRBD1
CDR3nt: TGTGCCACGGGACAGGGCTTTAACACCGGGGAGCTGTTTTTT
CDR3aa: CATGQGFNTGELFF

v_gene: TRBV28
abundance: .
len: 16
j_gene: TRBJ2-4
d_gene: TRBD2
CDR3nt: TGTGCCAGCAGCCCACATAGCGGGGGTGCCAAAAACATTCAGTACTTC
CDR3aa: CASSPHSGGAKNIQYF

v_gene: TRBV7-6
abundance: few
len: 13
j_gene: TRBJ1-2
d_gene: .
CDR3nt: TGTGCCAGCAGCTCCGAGGGGGGGCATGGCTACACCTTC
CDR3aa: CASSSEGGHGYTF

v_gene: TRBV14
abundance: .
len: 14
j_gene: TRBJ1-4
d_gene: .
CDR3nt: TGTGCCAGCAGCTACTCCGGGGGTTATGAAAAACTGTTTTTT
CDR3aa: CASSYSGGYEKLFF

v_gene: TRBV5-1
abundance: .
len: 12
j_gene: TRBJ2-3
d_gene: .
CDR3nt: TGCGCCAGCAGCTTGCCGGAGGATACGCAGTATTTT
CDR3aa: CASSLPEDTQYF

v_gene: TRBV6-1
abundance: .
len: 12
j_gene: TRBJ2-5
d_gene: .
CDR3nt: TGTGCCAGCAGTGAAGCGAGAGAGACCCAGTACTTC
CDR3aa: CASSEARETQYF

v_gene: TRBV2
abundance: once
len: 15
j_gene: TRBJ1-5
d_gene: TRBD1
CDR3nt: TGTGCCAGCAGTCGTATGACAGGGATGGGCCAGCCCCAGCATTTT
CDR3aa: CASSRMTGMGQPQHF